These 20 T cell receptor beta chains originate from one sample sequenced in a study of T cell repertoires in cytomegalovirus infection. TCRdb reprocessed the reads via MiXCR and lists one record per CDR3 protein. This table has hundreds of thousands of distinct CDR3 sequences, 20% to 25% appearing once. Sample: CD8+ T cells from PBMCs. Receptor source: a human donor in good health (CMV status not recorded). Some clones in this sample may be carry-over from other donors' samples.

This chain links TRBV12-5 with TRBJ2-1; possible D gene TRBD1, 6 bases. V gave up 3 bases and J gave up 2 bases, with 8 bases separating them. This CDR3 has 14 residues. Germline-derived CDR1 and CDR2 are LGHNT and FRNRAP. The CDR3 loop reads CASGFQGTYNEQFF. CDR3 bases: TGTGCTAGTGGTTTTCAGGGGACCTACAATGAGCAGTTCTTC.

V usage is TRBV7-9 and J usage is TRBJ1-4; 12 nucleotides align to TRBD1. The germline V gene encodes CDR1 SEHNR and CDR2 FQNEAQ (reference sequence). J lost 7 bases, V lost 7 bases, and 4 bases had no gene match. This CDR3 comprises 14 residues. For the CDR3, the DNA is TGTGCCAGCATGGGACAGGGGGCTACTGAAAAACTGTTTTTT. Translation: CASMGQGATEKLFF.

This sequence joins TRBV12-3 or TRBV12-4 and TRBJ2-7; tentative D call: TRBD1 (7 bases). Trimming stripped 6 bases from V and 6 bases from J, with 18 bases between. The length of the CDR3 is 14 residues. CDR3 sequence reads: CASRLEGANSEQYF. Here the CDR3 DNA reads TGTGCCAGCAGGCTGGAGGGGGCTAACTCCGAGCAGTACTTC.

Ten or more counts support this clonotype. The rearrangement links TRBV20-1 to TRBJ1-2, with 9 bases fitting TRBD1. V lost 5 bases, J lost 3 bases, and 4 bases stayed unmatched. Germline loops: CDR1 DFQATT, CDR2 SNEGSKA (reference sequence). This CDR3 region has 13 residues. CDR3 DNA: TGCAGTGCTTTGGGACAGGGACACTATGGCTACACCTTC. Translation: CSALGQGHYGYTF.

This clonotype was counted a few times. The CDR3 sequence: CSARDRSRDTQYF. CDR3 coding DNA: TGCAGTGCTAGAGATCGGTCTCGAGATACGCAGTATTTT. The chain has TRBV20-1 and TRBJ2-3; D not resolved. CDR3 length: 13 residues. The V and J ends lost 0 bases and 5 bases respectively, with 9 bases between them. CDR1 DFQATT and CDR2 SNEGSKA come from the germline V gene (reference sequence).

This clonotype showed up many times. The chain has TRBV7-6 and TRBJ2-7; D gene ambiguous. The CDR3 totals 13 residues. Germline CDR1 reads SGHVS; CDR2 reads FNYEAQ. Trimming cost V 1 base and J 6 bases, with 10 bases left between them. The CDR3 nucleotides read TGTGCCAGCAGCTTAGATTTAGTCTCCGAGCAGTACTTC. This encodes CASSLDLVSEQYF.

The J gene is TRBJ2-2, the V gene TRBV12-3 or TRBV12-4; 12 positions match TRBD2. The CDR3 sequence is 17 residues long. V lost 2 bases to trimming and J lost 3 bases; unmatched junction nucleotides: 4. CDR3 sequence: CASSLQLAGGDTGELFF. The CDR3 bases are TGTGCCAGCAGTTTACAACTAGCGGGGGGCGACACCGGGGAGCTGTTTTTT.

This clonotype was observed a few times. This rearrangement joins TRBV19 to TRBJ2-7; no definite D call. CDR3 length: 13 residues. CDR1 and CDR2 (germline): LNHDA, SQIVND (reference sequence). V lost 3 bases and J lost 3, with 9 bases in between. As DNA, the CDR3 is TGTGCCAGTAGTATCAGTTCGGGCTACGAGCAGTACGTC. Its translation: CASSISSGYEQYV.

Concerning this clonotype: This may be a read error, as it is one base from a much larger clone. The gene calls are TRBV10-3 and TRBJ2-7; unclear D gene. CDR3 size: 14 residues. From germline, CDR1 is ENHRY and CDR2 SYGVKD. DNA of the CDR3: TGTGCCATCAGGGTCGAGGCAGGATCCTCCGAGCGGTACTTC. Amino acids: CAIRVEAGSSERYF.

Points on this clonotype: Germline is not matched at one junction end, which may reflect a read error. The CDR3 spells CVSSSGTASYNEQFF. The CDR3, as DNA: TGTGTCAGCAGCTCCGGGACAGCCTCCTACAATGAGCAGTTCTTC. The rearrangement joins TRBV7-4 to TRBJ2-1; TRBD1 aligns across 7 bases. The germline CDR1 and CDR2 sequences are SGHVT and SQSDAQ. The CDR3 extends over 15 amino acids.

The chain combines TRBV9 with TRBJ2-1; D perhaps matches TRBD2 (7 bases). The CDR3 sequence is 16 residues long. Germline CDR1 reads SGDLS; CDR2 reads YYNGEE. The V end was cut by 0 bases, the J end by 5 bases, with 15 bases between. The CDR3 bases are TGTGCCAGCAGCGTAGTTAGTGGGGGGGCAAACAATGAGCAGTTCTTC. Protein product: CASSVVSGGANNEQFF. Full variable domain (remainder filled in from reference TRBV9 and TRBJ2-1): DSGVTQTPKHLITATGQRVTLRCSPRSGDLSVYWYQQSLDQGLQFLIQYYNGEERAKGNILERFSAQQFPDLHSELNLSSLELGDSALYFCASSVVSGGANNEQFFGPGTRLTVL.

As concerns this clonotype: Possible read error: a much larger clone is one base away. The genes are TRBV28 and TRBJ2-1; D remains unclear. The V gene's germline CDR1 is MDHEN and CDR2 SYDVKM. There are 17 residues in the CDR3. The CDR3 sequence: CANSLRKGFSSYNEQFF. As DNA, the CDR3 is TGTGCCAACAGTTTAAGAAAAGGATTTAGCTCCTACAATGAGCAGTTCTTC.

This clonotype turned up a few times. The chain links TRBV29-1 to TRBJ1-1; D may be TRBD1 (6 bases). The CDR3 runs 13 residues. Germline lookup yields CDR1 SQVTM and CDR2 ANQGSEA. The germline V and J ends were trimmed by 7 bases and 0 bases, with 12 bases remaining between them. The CDR3 region has the DNA TGCAGCGCAACCGGGACAATGAACACTGAAGCTTTCTTT. Translation: CSATGTMNTEAFF.

This sequence joins TRBV19 and TRBJ2-7; 10 bases line up with TRBD1. The CDR3 totals 14 residues. The V gene's germline CDR1 is LNHDA and CDR2 SQIVND (reference sequence). V lost 5 bases and J lost 7; bases outside the gene matches: 8. CDR3 sequence (DNA): TGTGCCAGTAGTCGCACAGGGGGACAGGGGGAGCAGTACGTC. Residues: CASSRTGGQGEQYV.

This clonotype was detected only a few times. CDR3 sequence reads: CAMGLTRNEQFF. For the CDR3, the DNA is TGTGCAATGGGCCTTACCAGGAATGAGCAGTTCTTC. V and J are TRBV7-9 and TRBJ2-1; D gene uncertain. The CDR3 loop spans 12 amino acids. Germline V gene lookup returns CDR1 SEHNR and CDR2 FQNEAQ (reference sequence).

This clonotype appeared many times. CDR3: CASQPDPQETQYF. CDR3 DNA: TGTGCCAGCCAACCCGATCCCCAAGAGACCCAGTACTTC. V is TRBV19 and J is TRBJ2-5, with D unclear. This CDR3 spans 13 amino acids. In germline, CDR1 is LNHDA, CDR2 SQIVND (reference sequence). Trimming took 9 bases from V and 1 from J, leaving 12 bases between them.

This clonotype occurred many times. The chain carries TRBV7-6 and TRBJ2-5, with D maybe TRBD2 (5 bases). This CDR3 is built from 13 residues. The V gene lost 1 base and the J gene lost 9 bases, with 12 bases spanning the gap. CDR1 SGHVS and CDR2 FNYEAQ come from the germline V gene. CDR3 sequence: CASSLGAERAQYF. Written as DNA, the CDR3 is TGTGCCAGCAGCTTAGGAGCTGAGAGGGCCCAGTACTTC.

The table lists this clonotype with a few counts. The gene calls are TRBV20-1 and TRBJ2-7; D is undetermined. Germline loops: CDR1 DFQATT, CDR2 SNEGSKA (reference sequence). V was pared by 3 bases and J by 1 base, with 10 bases between. There are 13 residues in the CDR3. CDR3 coding DNA: TGCAGTGCTAGGACTCTGACTTCCTACGAGCAGTACGTC. Its translation: CSARTLTSYEQYV.

This clonotype was picked up a small number of times. This chain connects TRBV5-4 to TRBJ1-5, with D maybe TRBD1 (6 bases). From germline, CDR1 is SGHNT and CDR2 YYREEE (reference sequence). Deletions cut 4 bases from V and 0 bases from J, with 8 bases between. This CDR3 has 14 amino acids. The CDR3 sequence: CASSMGASNQPQHF. The CDR3, as DNA: TGTGCCAGCAGCATGGGGGCTAGCAATCAGCCCCAGCATTTT.

For this clonotype: This sequence may be a read error, since a much larger clone differs from it by one base. The V and J genes are TRBV5-1 and TRBJ2-1; 9 positions agree with TRBD2. With V trimmed by 7 bases and J by 9 bases, 11 bases remained unmatched. CDR3 length equals 14 residues. Germline V gives CDR1 SGHRS, CDR2 YFSETQ. The CDR3 loop reads CASALCLAGLEQFF. As DNA, the CDR3 is TGCGCCAGCGCCCTCTGCCTAGCGGGACTTGAGCAGTTCTTC.